One TCR beta chain is described in this entry. The data derive from a study of control samples from healthy donors and cancer patients. Assay used: immunoSEQ multiplex PCR; TCRdb lists only in-frame clones, some missing. The sample yields about 120,000 clones, roughly 92% seen once. V was clipped by 5 bases and J by 4 bases, with 14 bases between them. CDR1 and CDR2 (germline): SGHAT, FQNNGV. There are 14 residues in the CDR3. The J gene is TRBJ1-2, the V gene TRBV11-2; TRBD1 is a possible D gene (6 bases). The clonotype was recovered from an elderly man with head and neck cancer. Sequences were obtained from PBMCs. The CDR3 protein is CASSVAGGGYGYTF. As DNA, the CDR3 is TGTGCCAGCAGCGTCGCGGGAGGGGGCTATGGCTACACCTTC. The full variable domain, completed using reference TRBV11-2 and TRBJ1-2, is EAGVAQSPRYKIIEKRQSVAFWCNPISGHATLYWYQQILGQGPKLLIQFQNNGVVDDSQLPKDRFSAERLKGVDSTLKIQPAKLEDSAVYLCASSVAGGGYGYTFGSGTRLTVV.